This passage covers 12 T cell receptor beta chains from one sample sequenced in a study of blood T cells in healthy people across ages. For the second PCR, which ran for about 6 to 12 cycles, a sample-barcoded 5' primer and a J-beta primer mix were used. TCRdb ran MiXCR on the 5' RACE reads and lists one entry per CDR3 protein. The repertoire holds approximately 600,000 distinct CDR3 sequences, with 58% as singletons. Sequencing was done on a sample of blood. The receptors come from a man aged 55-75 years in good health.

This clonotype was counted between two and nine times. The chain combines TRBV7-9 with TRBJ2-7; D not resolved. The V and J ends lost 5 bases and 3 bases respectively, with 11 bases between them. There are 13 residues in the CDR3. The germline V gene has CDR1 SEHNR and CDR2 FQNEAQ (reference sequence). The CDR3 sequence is CASSPMDGYEQYF. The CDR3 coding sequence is TGTGCCAGCAGCCCCATGGACGGCTACGAGCAGTACTTC. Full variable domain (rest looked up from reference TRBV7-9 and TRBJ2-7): DTGVSQNPRHKITKRGQNVTFRCDPISEHNRLYWYRQTLGQGPEFLTYFQNEAQLEKSRLLSDRFSAERPKGSFSTLEIQRTEQGDSAMYLCASSPMDGYEQYFGPGTRLTVT.

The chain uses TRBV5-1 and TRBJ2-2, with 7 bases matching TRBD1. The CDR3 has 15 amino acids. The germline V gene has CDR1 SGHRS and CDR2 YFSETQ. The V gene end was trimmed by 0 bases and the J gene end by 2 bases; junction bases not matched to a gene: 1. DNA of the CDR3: TGCGCCAGCAGCTTGGACAGGGGAAACACCGGGGAGCTGTTTTTT. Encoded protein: CASSLDRGNTGELFF.

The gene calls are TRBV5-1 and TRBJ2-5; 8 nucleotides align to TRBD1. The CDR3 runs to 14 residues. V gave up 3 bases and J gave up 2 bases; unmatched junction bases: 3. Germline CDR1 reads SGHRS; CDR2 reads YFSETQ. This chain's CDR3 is CASSSGQVQETQYF. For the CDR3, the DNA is TGCGCCAGCAGCTCGGGACAGGTACAAGAGACCCAGTACTTC.

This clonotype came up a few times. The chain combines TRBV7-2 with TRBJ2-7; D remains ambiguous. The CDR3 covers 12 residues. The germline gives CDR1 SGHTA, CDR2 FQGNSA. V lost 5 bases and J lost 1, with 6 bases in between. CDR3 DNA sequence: TGTGCCAGCAGCACGCCATCCTACGAGCAGTACTTC. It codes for CASSTPSYEQYF.

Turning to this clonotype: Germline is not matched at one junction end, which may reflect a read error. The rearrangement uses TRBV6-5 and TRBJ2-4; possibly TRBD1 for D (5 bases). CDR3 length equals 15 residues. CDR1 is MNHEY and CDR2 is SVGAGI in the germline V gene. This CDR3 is CAGSYSGVGENIQYF. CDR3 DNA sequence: TGTGCCGGCAGTTACTCGGGCGTAGGGGAAAACATTCAGTACTTC.

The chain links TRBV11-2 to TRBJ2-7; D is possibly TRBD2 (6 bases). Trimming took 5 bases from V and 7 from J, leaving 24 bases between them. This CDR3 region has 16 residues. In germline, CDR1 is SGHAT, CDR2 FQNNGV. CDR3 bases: TGTGCCAGCAGCCCCAGCACTGGGGGGACTGGGAATGAGCAGTACTTC. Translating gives CASSPSTGGTGNEQYF.

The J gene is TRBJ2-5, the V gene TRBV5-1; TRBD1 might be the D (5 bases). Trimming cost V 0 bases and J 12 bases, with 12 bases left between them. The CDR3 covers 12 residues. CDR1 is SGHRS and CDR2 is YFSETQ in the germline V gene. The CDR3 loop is CASSLGAGKEYF. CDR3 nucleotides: TGCGCCAGCAGCTTGGGAGCAGGGAAGGAGTACTTC.

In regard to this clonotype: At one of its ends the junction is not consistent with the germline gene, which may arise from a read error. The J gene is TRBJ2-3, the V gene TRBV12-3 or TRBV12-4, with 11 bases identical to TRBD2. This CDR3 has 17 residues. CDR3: CASSSPLTSGVTDMQYF. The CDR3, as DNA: TGTGCCAGCAGTTCCCCTTTGACTAGCGGGGTCACAGATATGCAGTATTTT.

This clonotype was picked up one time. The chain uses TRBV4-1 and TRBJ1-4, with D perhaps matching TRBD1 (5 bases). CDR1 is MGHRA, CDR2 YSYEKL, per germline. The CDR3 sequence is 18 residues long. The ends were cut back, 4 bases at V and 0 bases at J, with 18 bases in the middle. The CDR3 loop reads CASSRRGFDSATNEKLFF. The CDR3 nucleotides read TGCGCCAGCAGCCGGAGGGGATTCGACAGTGCAACTAATGAAAAACTGTTTTTT.

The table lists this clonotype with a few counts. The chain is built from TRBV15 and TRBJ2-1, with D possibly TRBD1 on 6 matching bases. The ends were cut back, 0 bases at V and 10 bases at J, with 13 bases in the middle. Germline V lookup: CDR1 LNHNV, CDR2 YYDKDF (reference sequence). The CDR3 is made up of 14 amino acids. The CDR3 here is CATSRDRRGIEQFF. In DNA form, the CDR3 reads TGTGCCACCAGCAGAGATCGTAGGGGGATCGAGCAGTTCTTC.

Here the CDR3 reads CASSPRLAGGRTDMEYF. As DNA, the CDR3 is TGTGCCAGCAGTCCCAGACTAGCGGGGGGTCGAACAGATATGGAGTATTTT. The chain has TRBV12-3 or TRBV12-4 and TRBJ2-3; 13 positions match TRBD2. The CDR3 runs 17 residues. Trimming at V came to 5 bases and at J to 13 bases, leaving 18 bases not matched to a gene.

The CDR3 nucleotides read TGTGCCATCAGGGGGGACAGGGCGGATTCACCCCTCCACTTT. Its protein product is CAIRGDRADSPLHF. The V call is TRBV10-3, the J call TRBJ1-6, with 9 bases lining up with TRBD1. This CDR3 is built from 14 residues. After removal of 6 bases from V and 8 bases from J, the junction contained 5 bases not matched to a gene. CDR1 is ENHRY and CDR2 is SYGVKD in the germline V gene.